The T cell receptor (beta chain) described here comes from a study of PD-1 blockade in classical Hodgkin lymphoma. Points from the study as a whole: For complete responders, baseline diversity was comparable to that of newly diagnosed patients.

The CDR3 spans 15 residues. CDR1 SGHNT and CDR2 YYREEE come from the germline V gene (reference sequence). Between the trimmed V and J ends, which lost 0 bases and 2 bases, there was a span of 12 bases. Regarding time point: cycle 4 day 1 (C4D1), after 5 to 7 weeks of nivolumab. Relapses following autologous stem cell transplantation were seen in all patients, with brentuximab vedotin exposure varying. Of note for this clone: The antigen is unknown.

Assay used: immunoSEQ multiplex PCR; TCRdb lists only in-frame clones, some missing. The sample shows some 95,000 clones, 90% of them seen only once. The V gene is TRBV5-4, the J gene TRBJ2-7; tentatively, D is TRBD1 (7 bases). The TCR was taken from a human donor with classical Hodgkin lymphoma. The input for sequencing was peripheral blood mononuclear cells (PBMCs), taken before the fourth cycle of nivolumab. Written as DNA, the CDR3 is TGTGCCAGCAGCTTGGAACAGGGGAGGCCCTACGAGCAGTACTTC. Translated: CASSLEQGRPYEQYF.